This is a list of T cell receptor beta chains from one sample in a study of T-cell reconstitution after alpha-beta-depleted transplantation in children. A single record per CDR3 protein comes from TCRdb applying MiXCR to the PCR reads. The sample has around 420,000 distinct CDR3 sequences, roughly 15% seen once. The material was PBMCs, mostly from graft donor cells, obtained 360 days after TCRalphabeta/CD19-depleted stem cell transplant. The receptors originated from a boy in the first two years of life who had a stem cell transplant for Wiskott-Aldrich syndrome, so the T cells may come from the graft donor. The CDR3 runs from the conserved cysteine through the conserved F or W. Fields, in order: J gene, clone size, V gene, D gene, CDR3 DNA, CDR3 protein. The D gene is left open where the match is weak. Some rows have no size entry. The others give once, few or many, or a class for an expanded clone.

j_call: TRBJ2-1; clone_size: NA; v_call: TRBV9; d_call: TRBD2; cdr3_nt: TGTGCCAGCAGCGTAGACGGACTAGTCAATGAGCAGTTCTTC; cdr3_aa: CASSVDGLVNEQFF
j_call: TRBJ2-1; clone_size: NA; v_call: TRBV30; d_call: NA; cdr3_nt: TGTGCCTGGAGTCCGTCGACTCACAATGAGCAGTTCTTC; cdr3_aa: CAWSPSTHNEQFF
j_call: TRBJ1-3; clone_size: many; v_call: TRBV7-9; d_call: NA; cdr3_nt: TGTGCCAGCAGCCCAACTGGGGGCTCTGGAAACACCATATATTTT; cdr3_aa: CASSPTGGSGNTIYF
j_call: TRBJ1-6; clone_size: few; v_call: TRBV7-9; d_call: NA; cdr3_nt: TGTGCCAGCAGCAAGGGGAATTCACCCCTCCACTTT; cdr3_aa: CASSKGNSPLHF
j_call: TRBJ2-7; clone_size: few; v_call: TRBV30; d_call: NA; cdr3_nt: TGTGCCTGGAGTGTATTAGTGGTGTTGGGCGAGCAGTACTTC; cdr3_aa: CAWSVLVVLGEQYF
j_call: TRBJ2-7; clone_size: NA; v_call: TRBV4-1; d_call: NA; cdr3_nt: TGCGCCAGCAGGGGCTCCGGGGCGGACGAGCAGTACTTC; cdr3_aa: CASRGSGADEQYF
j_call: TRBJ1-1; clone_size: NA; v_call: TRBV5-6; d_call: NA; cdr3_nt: TGTGCCAGCAGCTTGATCCTTAAAGGGTTTCTTATGAACACTGAAGCTTTCTTT; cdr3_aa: CASSLILKGFLMNTEAFF
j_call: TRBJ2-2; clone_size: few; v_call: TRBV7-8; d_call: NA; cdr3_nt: TGTGCCAGCAGCTTACCAGGGGTGGGCACCGGGGAGCTGTTTTTT; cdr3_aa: CASSLPGVGTGELFF
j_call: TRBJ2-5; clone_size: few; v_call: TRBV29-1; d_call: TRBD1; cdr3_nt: TGCAGCGTTCACCGGACAGGGCAAGAGACCCAGTACTTC; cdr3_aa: CSVHRTGQETQYF
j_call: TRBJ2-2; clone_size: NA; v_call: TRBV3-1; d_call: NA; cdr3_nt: TGTGCCAGCAGCCAAGATCTGGGGGGCCCCGGGGAGCTGTTTTTT; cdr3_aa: CASSQDLGGPGELFF
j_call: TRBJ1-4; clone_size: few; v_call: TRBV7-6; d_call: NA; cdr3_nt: TGTGCCAGCAGCTTATTCTGGGGGCCTGCGGCTAATGAAAAACTGTTTTTT; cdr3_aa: CASSLFWGPAANEKLFF
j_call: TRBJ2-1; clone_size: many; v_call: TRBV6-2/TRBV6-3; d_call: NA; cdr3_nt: TGTGCCAGCAGTTACAGAGACTGGTACTCCTACAATGAGCAGTTCTTC; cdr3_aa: CASSYRDWYSYNEQFF
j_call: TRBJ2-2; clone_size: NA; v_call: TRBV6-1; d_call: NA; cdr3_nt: TGTGCCAGCGGCCCGCCCTTAGCGACCACCGGGGAGCTGTTTTTT; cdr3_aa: CASGPPLATTGELFF
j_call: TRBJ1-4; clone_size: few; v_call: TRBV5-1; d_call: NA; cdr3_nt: TGCGCCAGCAGGGGAATGGCTAATGAAAAACTGTTTTTT; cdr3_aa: CASRGMANEKLFF
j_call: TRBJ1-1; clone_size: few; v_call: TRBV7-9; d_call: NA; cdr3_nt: TGTGCCAGCAGCTTAGCGCTACCGATGAACACTGAAGCTTTCTTT; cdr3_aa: CASSLALPMNTEAFF
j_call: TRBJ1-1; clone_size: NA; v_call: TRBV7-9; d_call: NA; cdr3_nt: TGTGCCAGCAGCTTCCTTGGGGGAGATGGGCCGGGGATGCGGGCTTTCTTT; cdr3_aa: CASSFLGGDGPGMRAFF
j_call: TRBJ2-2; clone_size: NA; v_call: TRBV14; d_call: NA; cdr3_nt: TGTGCCAGCAGCCAAGTCGGACGCGCCAGGCCTCATTTGCTGTTTTTT; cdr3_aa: CASSQVGRARPHLLFF
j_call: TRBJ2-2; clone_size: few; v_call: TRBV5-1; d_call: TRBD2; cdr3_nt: TGCGCCAGCAGCTGGACTAGTCCCGGGGAGCTGTTTTTT; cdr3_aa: CASSWTSPGELFF
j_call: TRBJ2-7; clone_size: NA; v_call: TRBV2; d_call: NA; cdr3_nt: TGTGCCAGCAAATGGACAGCTTACTACGAGCAGTACTTC; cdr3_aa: CASKWTAYYEQYF
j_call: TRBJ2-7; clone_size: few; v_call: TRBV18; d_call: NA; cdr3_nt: TGTGCCAGCTCATCGAGGAACTCCTACGAGCAGTACTTC; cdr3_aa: CASSSRNSYEQYF
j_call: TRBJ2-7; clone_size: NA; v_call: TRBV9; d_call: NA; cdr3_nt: TGTGCCAGCAGCGTAGATCACACCGGTAAGGGCGGAAACTACGAGCAGTACTTC; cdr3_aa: CASSVDHTGKGGNYEQYF
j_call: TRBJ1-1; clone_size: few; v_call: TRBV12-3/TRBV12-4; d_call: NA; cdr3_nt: TGTGCCAGCAGTATATCGATGATTGGCACTGAAGCTTTCTTT; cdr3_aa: CASSISMIGTEAFF
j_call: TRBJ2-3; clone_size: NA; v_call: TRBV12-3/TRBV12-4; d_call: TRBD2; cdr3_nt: TGTGCCAGCTGTTTAGAGCGTCCTAGCGGGTGGAGCACAGATACGCAGTATTTT; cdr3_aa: CASCLERPSGWSTDTQYF
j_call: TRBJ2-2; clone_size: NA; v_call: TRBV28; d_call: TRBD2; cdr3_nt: TGTGCCAGCAGTCCCCGACTAGCCAAGAACACCGGGGAGCTGTTTTTT; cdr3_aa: CASSPRLAKNTGELFF
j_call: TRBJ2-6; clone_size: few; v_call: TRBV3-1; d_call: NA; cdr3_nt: TGTGCCAGCAGCCTGGTTGCTGGGGCCAACGTCCTGACTTTC; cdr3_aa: CASSLVAGANVLTF
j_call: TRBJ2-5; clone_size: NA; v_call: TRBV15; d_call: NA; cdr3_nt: TGTGCCACCAGCAGAGAGGCTCACGCCCCCCGAGGGGAGACCCAGTACTTC; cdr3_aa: CATSREAHAPRGETQYF
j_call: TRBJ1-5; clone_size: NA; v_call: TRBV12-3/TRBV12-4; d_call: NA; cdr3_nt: TGTGCCAGCAGTTCGTTCCAGGGGCGCAATCAGCCCCAGCATTTT; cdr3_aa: CASSSFQGRNQPQHF
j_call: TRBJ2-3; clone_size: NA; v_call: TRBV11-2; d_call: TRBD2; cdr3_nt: TGTGCCAGCAGCTCTTCCTTACTAGCGGGGGGCAGCACAGATACGCAGTATTTT; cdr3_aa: CASSSSLLAGGSTDTQYF
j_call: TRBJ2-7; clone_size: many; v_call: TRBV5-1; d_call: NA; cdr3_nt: TGCGCCAGCAGACTGGACCTCTACGAGCAGTACTTC; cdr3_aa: CASRLDLYEQYF